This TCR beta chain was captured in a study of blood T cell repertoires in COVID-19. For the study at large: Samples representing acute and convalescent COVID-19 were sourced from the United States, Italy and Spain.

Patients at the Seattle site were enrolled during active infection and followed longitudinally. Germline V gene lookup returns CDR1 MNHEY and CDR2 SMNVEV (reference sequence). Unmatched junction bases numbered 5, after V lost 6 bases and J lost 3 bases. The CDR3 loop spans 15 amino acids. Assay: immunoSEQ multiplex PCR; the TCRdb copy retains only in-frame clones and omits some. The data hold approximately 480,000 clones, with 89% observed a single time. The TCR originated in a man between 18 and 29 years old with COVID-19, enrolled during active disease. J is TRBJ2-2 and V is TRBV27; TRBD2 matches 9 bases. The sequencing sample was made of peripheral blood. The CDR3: CASRPSGTYTGELFF. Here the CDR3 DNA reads TGTGCCAGCAGACCTAGCGGGACGTACACCGGGGAGCTGTTTTTT.